This TCR beta chain was sequenced during a study of blood T cell repertoires in COVID-19. Produced via immunoSEQ multiplex PCR; TCRdb's table is partial and in-frame only. The sample records about 190,000 clones, 80% to 90% being singletons. The V and J ends lost 4 bases and 5 bases respectively, with 17 bases between them. This CDR3 has 15 residues. Germline CDR1 reads MGHRA; CDR2 reads YSYEKL. V and J are TRBV4-1 and TRBJ2-5; perhaps TRBD1 as D (6 bases). This TCR was recovered from a young man with acute or convalescent COVID-19. Input material: peripheral blood. The CDR3 DNA is TGCGCCAGCAGCCGAGACAGGTCCCGAGGGGAGACCCAGTACTTC. Amino acids: CASSRDRSRGETQYF.